Sequencing of this T cell receptor (beta chain) was carried out in a study of T cells in localized non-small cell lung cancer. Only in-frame clones appear in the TCRdb table, and some are missing; sequencing was by immunoSEQ multiplex PCR. The sample lists 45,000 to 60,000 clones, over 75% occurring once. The CDR3 sequence is 18 residues long. J lost 3 bases, V lost 5 bases, and 14 bases had no gene match. Germline CDR1 reads PRHDT; CDR2 reads FYEKMQ (reference sequence). The chain uses TRBV13 and TRBJ1-2, with 11 bases aligning to TRBD1. This sample comprised peripheral blood, obtained before any cancer treatment. This sequence originates from a female donor over 55 with stage II squamous cell lung carcinoma. The CDR3 region has the DNA TGTGCCAGCAGCCCCCCTCGGGACAGGGGGTACGGCGACTATGGCTACACCTTC. Translation: CASSPPRDRGYGDYGYTF.